Presented here are 20 T cell receptor beta chains from one specimen sequenced in a study of T cell responses to AZD1222 COVID-19 vaccine. Produced via immunoSEQ multiplex PCR; TCRdb's table is partial and in-frame only. The data contain 150,000 to 200,000 clones, more than 75% of them seen just once; the ten biggest clones take up around 2.9%. The sequencing here drew on peripheral blood, taken on day 0 of MenACWY control vaccination. The receptors were gathered from an adult in good health.

This chain links TRBV19 with TRBJ2-7, with a weak D call TRBD1 (6 bases). This CDR3 comprises 15 residues. Germline CDR1 and CDR2: LNHDA and SQIVND (reference sequence). Between the trimmed V and J ends, which lost 5 bases and 6 bases, there was a span of 20 bases. In DNA form, the CDR3 reads TGTGCCAGTAGTCCGCCTGGGACACGGGGAGTCGAGCAGTACTTC. Amino acids: CASSPPGTRGVEQYF.

This clone was observed a single time. The CDR3, as DNA: TGCAGCGTTGCGGGGGGAAGCTCCTACGAGCAGTACTTC. The encoded protein is CSVAGGSSYEQYF. V is TRBV29-1 and J is TRBJ2-7, with TRBD2 matching over 7 bases. This CDR3 has 13 amino acids. CDR1 is SQVTM and CDR2 is ANQGSEA in the germline V gene. The V gene end was trimmed by 4 bases and the J gene end by 0 bases; junction bases not matched to a gene: 3.

The gene calls are TRBV5-8 and TRBJ1-2, with D possibly matching TRBD1 (5 bases). The CDR3 consists of 15 residues. CDR1 and CDR2 (germline): SGHTS, YDEGEE. The V end lost 4 bases, the J end lost 8 bases, and 21 bases lay between the germline ends. The CDR3 DNA reads as TGTGCCAGCAGCCTCACCCTCGGGGGGGTGAGGGGCTACACCTTC. This encodes CASSLTLGGVRGYTF.

The rearrangement joins TRBV28 to TRBJ1-1; 7 bases line up with TRBD1. Germline lookup yields CDR1 MDHEN and CDR2 SYDVKM. The length of the CDR3 is 14 residues. J lost 5 bases, V lost 5 bases, and 8 bases had no gene match. This chain's CDR3 is CASSQTGRITEAFF. The DNA for the CDR3 is TGTGCCAGCAGTCAGACAGGGCGCATTACTGAAGCTTTCTTT.

The V and J genes are TRBV25-1 and TRBJ2-7; D gene unclear. The V end was cut by 1 base, the J end by 3 bases, with 16 bases between. Per germline, CDR1 MGHDK and CDR2 SYGVNS. The CDR3 runs to 16 residues. The CDR3 region has the DNA TGTGCCAGCAGTGAATCCTCCTCATCCAGTGGCTACGAGCAGTACTTC. Translation gives CASSESSSSSGYEQYF.

The chain couples TRBV19 to TRBJ2-5; D may be TRBD1 (5 bases). Germline loops: CDR1 LNHDA, CDR2 SQIVND (reference sequence). V lost 3 bases and J lost 6, with 11 bases in between. CDR3 size: 13 residues. CDR3 sequence reads: CASSMKGLKTQYF. In DNA, the CDR3 is TGTGCCAGTAGTATGAAGGGGTTGAAGACCCAGTACTTC.

Concerning this clone itself: It is unclear where the CDR3 begins or ends on the DNA, so no DNA is shown, and the CDR3 is as TCRdb lists it. V usage is TRBV6-5 and J usage is TRBJ2-1. The CDR3 length is 14 residues, termini included. Germline values: CDR1 MNHEY, CDR2 SVGAGI. The CDR3 region is CASSGVWGSGTLFF.

This clone was observed a few times. The chain is built from TRBV7-2 and TRBJ2-7, with D perhaps matching TRBD1 (6 bases). This CDR3 region has 14 residues. The V gene lost 2 bases and the J gene lost 2 bases, with 10 bases spanning the gap. Germline CDR1 and CDR2: SGHTA and FQGNSA. In DNA, the CDR3 is TGTGCCAGCAGCTTATTACAGGGACCCTACGAGCAGTACTTC. It specifies CASSLLQGPYEQYF.

This chain connects TRBV7-3 to TRBJ2-1; no reliable D call. Germline V lookup: CDR1 SGHTA, CDR2 FQGTGA. The CDR3 is 13 residues long. V dropped 6 bases and J dropped 6 bases, with 12 bases sitting between them. The CDR3 sequence is CASRTSASNEQFF. Here the CDR3 DNA reads TGTGCCAGCAGAACCTCCGCAAGCAATGAGCAGTTCTTC.

This chain uses TRBV25-1 with TRBJ2-2; D not resolved. The CDR3 contains 12 residues. Trimming pared 3 bases from V and 10 bases from J, leaving 9 bases between. From germline, CDR1 is MGHDK and CDR2 SYGVNS. The CDR3: CASSDLDAELFF. CDR3 nucleotides: TGTGCCAGCAGTGATCTTGATGCGGAGCTGTTTTTT.

This clone was picked up one time. CDR3 in amino acids: CAWSEGTATNEKLFF. The CDR3, as DNA: TGTGCCTGGAGTGAAGGGACTGCAACTAATGAAAAACTGTTTTTT. V gene TRBV30 combines with J gene TRBJ1-4; perhaps TRBD1 as D (5 bases). The CDR3 has 15 residues. Germline V gives CDR1 GTSNPN, CDR2 SVGIG (reference sequence). The V end lost 1 base, the J end lost 0 bases, and 9 bases lay between the germline ends. Full variable domain (outside the CDR3, taken from reference TRBV30 and TRBJ1-4): SQTIHQWPATLVQPVGSPLSLECTVEGTSNPNLYWYRQAAGRGLQLLFYSVGIGQISSEVPQNLSASRPQDRQFILSSKKLLLSDSGFYLCAWSEGTATNEKLFFGSGTQLSVL.

The chain is built from TRBV25-1 and TRBJ1-1; perhaps TRBD1 as D (5 bases). Trimming shortened V by 3 bases and J by 3 bases, and 23 bases separated the two germline ends. Germline lookup yields CDR1 MGHDK and CDR2 SYGVNS. The CDR3 is 18 amino acids. For the CDR3, the DNA is TGTGCCAGCAGTGACGCCGAGGGGCCCGCAATTTTAGACACTGAAGCTTTCTTT. It is translated as CASSDAEGPAILDTEAFF.

This clone was observed a handful of times. As DNA, the CDR3 is TGTGCCAGCAGTGATAGTTACAGGCCGAACACTGAAGCTTTCTTT. Its translation is CASSDSYRPNTEAFF. The gene calls are TRBV2 and TRBJ1-1, with D possibly being TRBD1 (5 bases). Germline V CDR1 and CDR2: SNHLY, FYNNEI. Trimming pared 3 bases from V and 1 base from J, leaving 12 bases between. The CDR3 runs to 15 residues.

The chain recombines TRBV9 with TRBJ2-2, with 11 bases aligning to TRBD2. V lost 0 bases, J lost 8 bases, and 6 bases stayed unmatched. CDR1 is SGDLS, CDR2 YYNGEE, per germline. There are 16 residues in the CDR3. CDR3 residues: CASSVAPLAGAGELFF. The CDR3 nucleotides read TGTGCCAGCAGCGTAGCTCCACTAGCGGGAGCAGGGGAGCTGTTTTTT.

This clone was seen only once. The rearrangement joins TRBV27 to TRBJ2-3, with 15 bases identical to TRBD2. Per germline, CDR1 MNHEY and CDR2 SMNVEV (reference sequence). CDR3 length: 17 residues. With V trimmed by 2 bases and J by 2 bases, 2 bases remained unmatched. The CDR3 DNA reads TGTGCCAGCAGTTTAGGACTAGCGGGAGGGCTCACAGATACGCAGTATTTT. Translating gives CASSLGLAGGLTDTQYF.

The chain joins TRBV9 to TRBJ1-2; 10 bases map to TRBD1. The CDR3 totals 15 residues. Germline V gene sequence: CDR1 SGDLS, CDR2 YYNGEE. After removal of 5 bases from V and 7 bases from J, the junction contained 11 bases not matched to a gene. CDR3 region: CASSVAGQGGGGYTF. CDR3 in DNA: TGTGCCAGCAGTGTTGCCGGACAGGGGGGAGGTGGCTACACCTTC.

The chain employs TRBV2 and TRBJ1-5; perhaps TRBD1 as D (6 bases). The CDR3 runs 17 residues. Germline assignment: CDR1 SNHLY and CDR2 FYNNEI. V was clipped by 2 bases and J by 0 bases, with 14 bases between them. CDR3 protein: CASSESWDIDSNQPQHF. The CDR3 DNA reads as TGTGCCAGCAGTGAATCCTGGGACATCGATAGCAATCAGCCCCAGCATTTT.

The chain carries TRBV7-8 and TRBJ2-5, with D possibly being TRBD2 (5 bases). The V and J ends lost 0 bases and 2 bases respectively, with 13 bases between them. There are 16 residues in the CDR3. The germline CDR1 and CDR2 sequences are SGHVS and FQNEAQ. The CDR3 region has the DNA TGTGCCAGCAGCTTAGCGATCGGGGAGATACAAGAGACCCAGTACTTC. Amino acids: CASSLAIGEIQETQYF.

V and J are TRBV5-1 and TRBJ2-7; D may match TRBD1 or TRBD2 (6 bases each). The V end was cut by 2 bases, the J end by 0 bases, with 9 bases between. CDR3 size: 14 residues. Germline V gene data show CDR1 as SGHRS and CDR2 as YFSETQ. CDR3 loop: CASSLGGGSYEQYF. The CDR3 DNA reads as TGCGCCAGCAGCTTAGGAGGGGGCTCCTACGAGCAGTACTTC.

This clone showed up just a few times. The CDR3, as DNA: TGTGCCAGCAGCCAAGGCCCGGACGTCTCCTACGAGCAGTACTTC. The encoded protein is CASSQGPDVSYEQYF. The rearrangement uses TRBV3-1 (or the pseudogene TRBV3-2) and TRBJ2-7; D remains ambiguous. V lost 1 base and J 0 bases, leaving 10 bases between the germline ends. The CDR3 is 15 amino acids. Germline CDR1 is LGHDT and CDR2 is YNNKEL (reference sequence).